This TCR beta chain was sequenced during a study of blood T cell repertoires in COVID-19. Looking at the study overall: From the United States, Italy and Spain came samples of acute and convalescent COVID-19. T cells, B-cell-depleted T cells, or PBMCs provided the cDNA or gDNA that served as material.

Germline V lookup: CDR1 KGHSH, CDR2 LQKENI. The CDR3 length is 14 residues. Losses at the gene ends were 3 bases for V and 4 bases for J; bases not matched to a gene: 4. Sequencing used immunoSEQ multiplex PCR; TCRdb keeps in-frame clones, though not all of them. The top ten hold under 3% of the sample, which has 190,000 or so clones, approximately 82% seen once. This TCR derives from a man between 45 and 60 years old with active or convalescent COVID-19. V gene TRBV18 combines with J gene TRBJ1-1; 8 bases agree with TRBD1. The sequenced sample was peripheral blood. This CDR3 reads CASSPDRAGTEAFF. Here the CDR3 DNA reads TGTGCCAGCTCACCGGACAGGGCTGGCACTGAAGCTTTCTTT.